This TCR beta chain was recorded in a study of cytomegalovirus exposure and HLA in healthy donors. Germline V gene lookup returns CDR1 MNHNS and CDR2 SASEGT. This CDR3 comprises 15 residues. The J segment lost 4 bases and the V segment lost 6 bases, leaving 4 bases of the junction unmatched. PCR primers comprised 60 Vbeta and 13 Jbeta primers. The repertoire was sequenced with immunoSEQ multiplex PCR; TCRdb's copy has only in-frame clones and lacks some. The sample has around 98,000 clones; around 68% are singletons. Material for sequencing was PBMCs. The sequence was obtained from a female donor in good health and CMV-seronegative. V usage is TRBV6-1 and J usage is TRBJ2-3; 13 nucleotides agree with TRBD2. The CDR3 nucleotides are TGTGCCAGCAGCACGACTAGCGGGGGGTCAGATACGCAGTATTTT. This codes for CASSTTSGGSDTQYF.